These 30 T cell receptor beta chains were all obtained from the same sample, sequenced in a study of control samples from healthy donors and cancer patients. Only in-frame clones appear in the TCRdb table, and some are missing; sequencing was by immunoSEQ multiplex PCR. The table has approximately 140,000 clones, over 85% seen once; the top ten hold roughly 5.5%. What was sequenced was blood. The receptors were sampled from a young man in good health.

This clone appeared once. The chain links TRBV5-1 to TRBJ2-3; no definite D call. V gave up 0 bases and J gave up 3 bases, with 11 bases separating them. Germline V gene data show CDR1 as SGHRS and CDR2 as YFSETQ. CDR3 length: 15 amino acids. DNA of the CDR3: TGCGCCAGCAGCTTGGCAGGCGTGGCGACAGATACGCAGTATTTT. It codes for CASSLAGVATDTQYF.

The chain's CDR3 is CASSPPGTSISEQFF. DNA of the CDR3: TGTGCCAGCAGCCCCCCCGGGACTAGCATCAGTGAGCAGTTCTTC. The chain recombines TRBV7-9 with TRBJ2-1, with TRBD2 identical over 9 bases. Trimming cost V 5 bases and J 9 bases; bases outside gene matches: 11. CDR3 size: 15 residues. Germline V gene sequence: CDR1 SEHNR, CDR2 FQNEAQ (reference sequence). The whole variable domain, filled in from reference TRBV7-9 and TRBJ2-1, reads DTGVSQNPRHKITKRGQNVTFRCDPISEHNRLYWYRQTLGQGPEFLTYFQNEAQLEKSRLLSDRFSAERPKGSFSTLEIQRTEQGDSAMYLCASSPPGTSISEQFFGPGTRLTVL.

The J gene is TRBJ1-1, the V gene TRBV7-9; no reliable D call. Trimming removed 2 bases from V and 6 bases from J, with 16 bases in between. The germline gives CDR1 SEHNR, CDR2 FQNEAQ (reference sequence). The CDR3 is 15 residues long. CDR3 amino acids: CASSLQSFLAAEAFF. The CDR3 coding sequence is TGTGCCAGCAGCTTACAGTCTTTTCTGGCAGCTGAAGCTTTCTTT.

In this sample, this clone turned up once. The chain combines TRBV4-1 with TRBJ2-7; 8 nucleotides agree with TRBD1. The V segment lost 3 bases and the J segment 4 bases; nucleotides outside the gene matches: 11. The CDR3 length is 16 residues. The V gene's germline CDR1 is MGHRA and CDR2 YSYEKL. The CDR3 nucleotides read TGCGCCAGCAGCCATATCACCAGGACAGGGAATTACGAGCAGTACTTC. Translation: CASSHITRTGNYEQYF.

V is TRBV28 and J is TRBJ1-5; 9 nucleotides match TRBD1. Germline V gene data show CDR1 as MDHEN and CDR2 as SYDVKM. The CDR3 is made up of 13 amino acids. Unmatched junction bases numbered 4, after V lost 7 bases and J lost 6 bases. The CDR3 DNA sequence: TGTGCCAGCACCTCGACAGGGGGTCAGCCCCAGCATTTT. Residues: CASTSTGGQPQHF.

The rearrangement uses TRBV6-2 or TRBV6-3 and TRBJ2-7, with 7 bases that match TRBD1. The junction had 3 bases not matched to a gene; V was cut back by 2 bases and J by 2 bases. CDR1 is MNHEY and CDR2 is SVGEGT in the germline V gene. The CDR3 is 14 residues long. The DNA of the CDR3 is TGTGCCAGCAGTTACGTACAGGGGACCTACGAGCAGTACTTC. Its translation is CASSYVQGTYEQYF.

The chain has TRBV7-9 and TRBJ1-4; D uncertain. Germline assignment: CDR1 SEHNR and CDR2 FQNEAQ (reference sequence). V lost 5 bases and J lost 8, with 15 bases in between. The CDR3 is 14 amino acids. The CDR3 region has the DNA TGTGCCAGCAGCCTTAGTAGCGGATCGGAAAAACTGTTTTTT. Translated: CASSLSSGSEKLFF.

CDR3 sequence: CASSLGATGQADTQYF. CDR3 nucleotides: TGCGCCAGCAGCTTGGGAGCGACAGGACAGGCAGATACGCAGTATTTT. V and J are TRBV5-1 and TRBJ2-3; 7 bases align to TRBD1. This CDR3 region has 16 residues. Trimming cost V 0 bases and J 4 bases; bases outside gene matches: 8. Germline V gene data show CDR1 as SGHRS and CDR2 as YFSETQ.

The gene calls are TRBV5-1 and TRBJ2-2; TRBD1 matches 8 bases. V dropped 4 bases and J dropped 5; count of bases not matched to a gene: 7. Germline V lookup: CDR1 SGHRS, CDR2 YFSETQ. This CDR3 has 15 residues. CDR3 sequence (DNA): TGCGCCAGCAGCAAAGGACAGGGACGGACCGGGGAGCTGTTTTTT. Amino acid sequence: CASSKGQGRTGELFF.

The chain employs TRBV5-1 and TRBJ2-6; no firm D call. The V gene's germline CDR1 is SGHRS and CDR2 YFSETQ. Trimming stripped 3 bases from V and 0 bases from J, with 7 bases between. This CDR3 has 15 amino acids. CDR3 sequence (DNA): TGCGCCAGCAGCTGGAGTCTCTCTGGGGCCAACGTCCTGACTTTC. Protein: CASSWSLSGANVLTF.

This chain joins TRBV30 and TRBJ1-6; D may be TRBD1 (6 bases). Trimming cost V 3 bases and J 10 bases, with 19 bases left between them. CDR1 and CDR2 from the germline V gene are GTSNPN and SVGIG (reference sequence). The CDR3 has 15 residues. CDR3 nucleotides: TGTGCCTGGAGCCCAGCCCTGGGGGCGAGCTCACCCCTCCACTTT. Its translation: CAWSPALGASSPLHF.

The rearrangement joins TRBV6-5 to TRBJ2-7; TRBD2 matches 7 bases. CDR1 and CDR2 from the germline V gene are MNHEY and SVGAGI. The length of the CDR3 is 13 residues. V dropped 9 bases and J dropped 3; count of bases not matched to a gene: 8. The DNA for the CDR3 is TGTGCCAGTGGAGTAGCGGGCCTCTACGAGCAGTACTTC. Its translation: CASGVAGLYEQYF.

The V and J genes are TRBV6-1 and TRBJ2-3; D not resolved. The CDR3 totals 15 residues. V was clipped by 1 base and J by 2 bases, with 10 bases between them. The germline V gene encodes CDR1 MNHNS and CDR2 SASEGT. The CDR3 reads CASSEDRAYTDTQYF. CDR3 DNA: TGTGCCAGCAGTGAAGACCGGGCTTACACAGATACGCAGTATTTT.

Sample share makes this clone large (0.1 to 1%). This chain joins TRBV27 and TRBJ1-6, with D possibly matching TRBD1 (5 bases). Germline CDR1 and CDR2: MNHEY and SMNVEV (reference sequence). The V and J ends lost 5 bases and 10 bases respectively, with 15 bases between them. CDR3 length: 14 amino acids. CDR3 bases: TGTGCCAGCAGTCCGCGGGGGAAGAGGTCACCCCTCCACTTT. Amino acids: CASSPRGKRSPLHF.

This chain links TRBV4-3 with TRBJ2-3; 9 bases match TRBD2. The V and J ends lost 1 base and 1 base, in that order; junction bases with no gene match: 3. The CDR3 loop spans 16 amino acids. CDR1 LGHNA and CDR2 YSLEER come from the germline V gene. The CDR3 sequence is CASSQAVAGGTDTQYF. CDR3 nucleotide sequence: TGCGCCAGCAGCCAAGCCGTAGCGGGAGGCACAGATACGCAGTATTTT.

The genes are TRBV30 and TRBJ2-1; D unresolved. The V end was cut by 5 bases, the J end by 8 bases, with 10 bases between. Germline V lookup: CDR1 GTSNPN, CDR2 SVGIG (reference sequence). The CDR3 is 11 residues long. Written as DNA, the CDR3 is TGTGCCTGGGGCCTTAGTGATGAGCAGTTCTTC. It is translated as CAWGLSDEQFF.

The chain has TRBV5-5 and TRBJ1-2; tentative D call: TRBD1 (6 bases). From germline, CDR1 is SGHKS and CDR2 YYEKEE (reference sequence). The V and J ends lost 3 bases and 7 bases respectively, with 13 bases between them. CDR3 length: 13 amino acids. CDR3 amino acids: CASSSGARIGYTF. The CDR3 bases are TGTGCCAGCAGCTCAGGGGCCCGAATTGGCTACACCTTC.

This rearrangement joins TRBV25-1 to TRBJ1-5; 7 positions agree with TRBD1. CDR3 length equals 13 residues. Losses at the gene ends were 9 bases for V and 11 bases for J; bases not matched to a gene: 13. In germline, CDR1 is MGHDK, CDR2 SYGVNS. CDR3 DNA: TGTGCCAGTCGGGACAGAGCAGGAGAGGCCCAGCATTTT. Translated, it gives CASRDRAGEAQHF.

This CDR3 is CASSQVSGTGLDQQYF. The CDR3 nucleotides are TGTGCCAGCAGCCAAGTTTCCGGGACGGGTCTTGATCAGCAGTACTTC. The rearrangement uses TRBV4-2 and TRBJ2-7; D is perhaps TRBD1 or TRBD2 (5 bases each). V was pared by 1 base and J by 8 bases, with 21 bases between. The germline V gene has CDR1 LGHNA and CDR2 YNFKEQ. The length of the CDR3 is 16 residues.

This clone has a single count. The chain links TRBV5-1 to TRBJ2-1; tentatively, D is TRBD1 or TRBD2 (5 bases each). CDR1 is SGHRS and CDR2 is YFSETQ in the germline V gene. This CDR3 is built from 16 residues. The germline V and J ends were trimmed by 2 bases and 0 bases, with 12 bases remaining between them. The CDR3, as DNA: TGCGCCAGCAGCTTAAGAGGGGTTAGCTCCTACAATGAGCAGTTCTTC. The encoded protein is CASSLRGVSSYNEQFF.

The chain recombines TRBV27 with TRBJ1-5, with 8 bases aligning to TRBD1. The CDR3 consists of 16 residues. V gave up 2 bases and J gave up 4 bases; unmatched junction bases: 7. CDR1 is MNHEY and CDR2 is SMNVEV in the germline V gene (reference sequence). The CDR3 DNA is TGTGCCAGCAGTTTAATGGGGACAGGATGGAATCAGCCCCAGCATTTT. As protein: CASSLMGTGWNQPQHF.

The chain has TRBV4-1 and TRBJ1-3; 9 bases agree with TRBD1. Germline V gives CDR1 MGHRA, CDR2 YSYEKL. V shed 0 bases and J 2 bases; nucleotides not matched to a gene: 2. The CDR3 consists of 16 residues. The CDR3 region has the DNA TGCGCCAGCAGCCAAGAATGGACAGGGGCTGGAAACACCATATATTTT. Protein product: CASSQEWTGAGNTIYF.

The rearrangement links TRBV5-1 to TRBJ1-1; 9 bases map to TRBD1. CDR1 is SGHRS and CDR2 is YFSETQ in the germline V gene. The junction had 12 bases not matched to a gene; V was cut back by 0 bases and J by 3 bases. The CDR3 is 18 residues long. CDR3 coding DNA: TGCGCCAGCAGCTTGGTTTACAGGGGGCGGGAGGTGGACACTGAAGCTTTCTTT. The encoded protein is CASSLVYRGREVDTEAFF.

The chain couples TRBV9 to TRBJ1-3; TRBD1 might be the D (5 bases). V was shortened by 6 bases and J by 8 bases, with 21 bases between the two germline ends. This CDR3 is built from 15 residues. The germline V gene encodes CDR1 SGDLS and CDR2 YYNGEE. CDR3 nucleotide sequence: TGTGCCAGCAAACCATCCGGGGCGGGGATGGACACCATATATTTT. Translated: CASKPSGAGMDTIYF.

The V call is TRBV28, the J call TRBJ1-1, with a possible D match to TRBD1 (6 bases). This CDR3 comprises 15 residues. The V gene lost 5 bases and the J gene lost 6 bases, with 19 bases spanning the gap. Germline CDR1 reads MDHEN; CDR2 reads SYDVKM. The chain's CDR3 is CASSLPGHSNPEAFF. The DNA of the CDR3 is TGTGCCAGCAGTCTCCCGGGACATTCAAACCCTGAAGCTTTCTTT. The full variable domain, its missing parts supplied by reference TRBV28 and TRBJ1-1, is DVKVTQSSRYLVKRTGEKVFLECVQDMDHENMFWYRQDPGLGLRLIYFSYDVKMKEKGDIPEGYSVSREKKERFSLILESASTNQTSMYLCASSLPGHSNPEAFFGQGTRLTVV.

This clone appeared once. The chain is built from TRBV7-8 and TRBJ1-1; D is perhaps TRBD1 (6 bases). Per the germline V gene, CDR1 is SGHVS and CDR2 is FQNEAQ. V was clipped by 1 base and J by 4 bases, with 10 bases between them. This CDR3 spans 14 amino acids. The CDR3, as DNA: TGTGCCAGCAGCTTAGAACGGGGGGCCACTGAAGCTTTCTTT. Its translation: CASSLERGATEAFF.

V usage is TRBV6-5 and J usage is TRBJ2-2; weak D call: TRBD2 (6 bases). Germline-derived CDR1 and CDR2 are MNHEY and SVGAGI. This CDR3 is 13 amino acids long. Trimming pared 8 bases from V and 5 bases from J, leaving 12 bases between. The CDR3 sequence is CASLKEGTGELFF. Written as DNA, the CDR3 is TGTGCCAGCCTCAAGGAGGGTACCGGGGAGCTGTTTTTT.

The chain has TRBV6-5 and TRBJ2-2; D gene ambiguous. Germline assignment: CDR1 MNHEY and CDR2 SVGAGI. The CDR3 length is 12 residues. Trimming removed 5 bases from V and 6 bases from J, with 7 bases in between. This CDR3 reads CASSPRSGELFF. DNA of the CDR3: TGTGCCAGCAGTCCCCGTTCCGGGGAGCTGTTTTTT.

About this clone itself: The sample contains more than one DNA sequence encoding this CDR3. The rearrangement joins TRBV18 to TRBJ2-7, with TRBD1 identical over 11 bases. Germline V gives CDR1 KGHSH, CDR2 LQKENI. J gave up 3 bases and V 2 bases, and 3 bases lay outside the gene matches. The CDR3 sequence is 15 residues long. CDR3 region: CASSPAGTGGYEQYF. DNA for the CDR3: TGTGCCAGCTCACCAGCCGGGACAGGGGGCTACGAGCAGTACTTC.

The genes are TRBV21-1 and TRBJ1-5. TRBV21-1 is noted as a pseudogene. The CDR3 spans 14 residues. This CDR3 is CASSPGRGRQPQHF. In DNA, the CDR3 is TGTGCCAGCAGCCCTGGGAGGGGAAGACAGCCCCAGCATTTT.